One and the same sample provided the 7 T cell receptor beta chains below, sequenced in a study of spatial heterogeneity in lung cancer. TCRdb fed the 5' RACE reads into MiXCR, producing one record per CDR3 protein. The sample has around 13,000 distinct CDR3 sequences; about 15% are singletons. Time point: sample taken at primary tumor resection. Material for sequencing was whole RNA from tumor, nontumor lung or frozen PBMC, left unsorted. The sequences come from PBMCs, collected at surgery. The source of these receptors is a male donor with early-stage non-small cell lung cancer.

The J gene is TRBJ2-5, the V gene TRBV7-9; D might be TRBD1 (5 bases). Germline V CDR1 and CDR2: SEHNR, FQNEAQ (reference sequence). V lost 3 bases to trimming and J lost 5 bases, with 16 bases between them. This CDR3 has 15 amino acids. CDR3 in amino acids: CASSLDTYLWETQYF. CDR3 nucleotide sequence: TGTGCCAGCAGCTTGGACACATATCTCTGGGAGACCCAGTACTTC.

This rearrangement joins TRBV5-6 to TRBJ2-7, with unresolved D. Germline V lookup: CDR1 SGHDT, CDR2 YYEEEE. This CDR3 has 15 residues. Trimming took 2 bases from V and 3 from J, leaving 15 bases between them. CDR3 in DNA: TGTGCCAGCAGCTTTTCTAATCCCGATGTCTACGAGCAGTACTTC. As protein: CASSFSNPDVYEQYF.

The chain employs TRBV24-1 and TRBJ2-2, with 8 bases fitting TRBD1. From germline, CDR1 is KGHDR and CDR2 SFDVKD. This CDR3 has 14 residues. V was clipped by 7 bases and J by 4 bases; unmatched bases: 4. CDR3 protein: CATSRGRGTGELFF. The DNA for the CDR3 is TGTGCCACCAGCAGGGGGCGCGGCACCGGGGAGCTGTTTTTT.

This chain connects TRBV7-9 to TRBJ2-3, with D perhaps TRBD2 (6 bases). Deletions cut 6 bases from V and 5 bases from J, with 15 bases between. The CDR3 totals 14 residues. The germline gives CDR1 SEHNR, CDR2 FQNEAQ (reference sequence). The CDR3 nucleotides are TGTGCCAGCAGAATTTCAAGCGGGTTAGATACGCAGTATTTT. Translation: CASRISSGLDTQYF. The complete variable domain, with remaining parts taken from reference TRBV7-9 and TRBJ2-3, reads DTGVSQNPRHKITKRGQNVTFRCDPISEHNRLYWYRQTLGQGPEFLTYFQNEAQLEKSRLLSDRFSAERPKGSFSTLEIQRTEQGDSAMYLCASRISSGLDTQYFGPGTRLTVL.

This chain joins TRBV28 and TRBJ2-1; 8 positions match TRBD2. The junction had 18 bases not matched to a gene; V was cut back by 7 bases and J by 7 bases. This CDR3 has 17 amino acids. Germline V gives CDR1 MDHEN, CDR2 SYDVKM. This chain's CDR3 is CASIPTGGPISPNEQFF. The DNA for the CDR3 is TGTGCCAGCATACCCACGGGGGGGCCGATTTCACCAAATGAGCAGTTCTTC.

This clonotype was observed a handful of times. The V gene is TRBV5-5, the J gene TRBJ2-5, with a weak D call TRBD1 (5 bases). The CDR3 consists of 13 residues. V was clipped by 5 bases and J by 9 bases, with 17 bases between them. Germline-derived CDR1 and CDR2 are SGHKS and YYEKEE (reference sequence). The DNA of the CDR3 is TGTGCCAGCAGTACAGGCGCAGGTGGGGCCCAGTACTTC. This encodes CASSTGAGGAQYF.

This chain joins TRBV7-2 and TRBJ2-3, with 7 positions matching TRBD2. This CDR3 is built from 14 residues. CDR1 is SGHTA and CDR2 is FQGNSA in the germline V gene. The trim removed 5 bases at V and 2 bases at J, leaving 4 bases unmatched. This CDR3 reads CASSKGGDTDTQYF. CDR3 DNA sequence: TGTGCCAGCAGCAAGGGAGGGGACACAGATACGCAGTATTTT.